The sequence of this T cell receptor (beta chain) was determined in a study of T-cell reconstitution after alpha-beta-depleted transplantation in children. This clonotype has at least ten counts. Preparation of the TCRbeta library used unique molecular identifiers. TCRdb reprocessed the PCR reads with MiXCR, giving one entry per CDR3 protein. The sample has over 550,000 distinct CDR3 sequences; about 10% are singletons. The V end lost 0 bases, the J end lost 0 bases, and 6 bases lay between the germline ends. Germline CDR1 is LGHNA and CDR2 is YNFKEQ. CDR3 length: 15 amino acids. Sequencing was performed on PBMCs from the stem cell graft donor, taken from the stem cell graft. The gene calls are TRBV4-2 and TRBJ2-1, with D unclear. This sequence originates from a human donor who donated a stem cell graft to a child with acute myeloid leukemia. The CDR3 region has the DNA TGTGCCAGCAGCCAAGAGCAGAGCTCCTACAATGAGCAGTTCTTC. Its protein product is CASSQEQSSYNEQFF.